This TCR beta chain was identified in a study of spatial heterogeneity in lung cancer (dated by TCRdb to 2018 to 2020). For the wider study: Beta-chain transcripts were consistently detected in greater numbers than alpha-chain transcripts, which likely reflected higher beta-chain transcript abundance. In tumor regions, TCR transcript counts showed a strong correlation with a T cell transcriptional module score from matched bulk RNA-seq. In the raw uncorrected reads, each unique combination of TCR and UMI appeared on average more than ten times. TCR alpha and beta repertoires were quantitatively compared across multiple tumor regions, matched nontumor lung and blood in non-small cell lung cancer. Nonsynonymous mutation counts, determined by whole-exome sequencing of tumor tissue, were related to TCR repertoire features. At surgery, both alpha and beta chains were TCR-sequenced in 200 to 250 tumor regions, fewer than 80 matched nontumor lung samples and 56 PBMC samples. General study outcomes and caveats: The tumor nonsynonymous mutation count correlated with the number of expanded intratumoral alpha and beta TCRs. Estimated TCR-seq coverage of tumor T cells was only around 7% for alpha chains and about 14% for beta chains. Additional single-cell paired TCR alpha and beta sequencing was considered necessary to confirm, at a functional level, the hypothesis that regional TCRs recognize regional mutations. Counts of ubiquitous and regional expanded TCRs were found to correlate with counts of ubiquitous and regional nonsynonymous mutations, respectively.

The method was 5' RACE. The listed sequencing device is NextSeq 500. In the TCR library protocol, a unique molecular identifier was attached to each TCR cDNA molecule so that PCR and sequencing errors could be corrected. The authors' analysis ran thus. Decombinator tools were used for TCR identification, UMI-based error correction and CDR3 extraction. TCRs above a frequency of 2 per 1,000, corresponding to the top 1% of the tumor frequency distribution, were defined as expanded. Expanded tumor TCRs statistically deemed absent (corrected P<0.05) from at least one tumor region were classed as regional, and all other expanded tumor TCRs were classed as ubiquitous. Each repertoire was subsampled 100 times to 5,000 TCRs, after which Renyi diversity was computed with the R vegan package. CDR3 similarity networks were built from amino acid triplet string-kernel similarity, with CDR3s being connected when pairwise similarity was above 0.82. The public reads were reprocessed in TCRdb via fastp at Q25 and MiXCR, keeping in-frame beta chains. Records with the same CDR3 protein are collapsed into one entry carrying the most frequent genes and DNA. TCRdb assigned the V and J calls; the authors' analysis was not used. Counted in this sample were 11,000 to 15,000 distinct CDR3 sequences; about 4.8% of them appeared once. The ten largest clonotypes hold around 16% of the sample.

The time point tag for this specimen amounts to: sample taken at primary tumor resection. The donors were 60 to 80 patients from the lung TRACERx cohort who had early-stage, untreated non-small cell lung cancer. Whole RNA extracted from tumor and nontumor lung tissue, or from cryopreserved PBMC samples, was used for TCR sequencing without cell sorting. Only patients with enough RNA available from two or more tumor regions were chosen for TCR sequencing. Before being selected, tumor and adjacent nontumor lung specimens were reviewed by a lung pathologist. This clonotype was recorded at least ten times. This clone's antigen is unknown. Qualities for individual bases were not recorded, and no much larger clone is one base off. The size of this beta chain means little, since it is a stray read in a library made for alpha chains. This receptor was taken from a female donor with early-stage non-small cell lung cancer. The sequences come from lung tumor tissue, collected at surgery.

The CDR3 corresponds to CASSPGQIYNEQFF. The base sequence is TGCGCCAGCAGCCCAGGGCAGATCTACAATGAGCAGTTCTTC. Rearrangement joined TRBV5-1 to TRBJ2-1; the D segment could be TRBD1, given 5 matching bases. V is cut by 4 bases and J by 3 bases, and the space between the germline ends is 11 bases. The CDR3 numbers 14 residues from cysteine through phenylalanine. Only the CDR3 DNA stays, 42 bases, in frame from base 1. Sequences SGHRS (CDR1) and YFSETQ (CDR2) are obtained from the germline V gene.